Given below is one T cell receptor (beta chain) in context. What it binds is unknown. J was trimmed by 7 bases and V by 5 bases; bases with no gene match: 6. This CDR3 is 14 amino acids long. The germline V gene encodes CDR1 SGHRS and CDR2 YFSETQ. This record belongs to a study of T cell clonotyping in hematopoietic cell transplantation. General study points: Pathologically expanded recipient clonotypes increased progressively from day 30 to day 180 as diversity fell. Few recipient clonotypes overlapped donors; over 95% were de novo at given depth. CD4 and CD8 repertoire contributions could not be separated without sorting. Graft donor and pretransplant recipient Inverse Simpson Index values predicted broader posttransplant TCR diversity.

Clones were read by immunoSEQ multiplex PCR, and TCRdb kept only the in-frame ones, dropping some. The sample records fewer than 50,000 clones, about 95% being singletons. The clonotype originates from a woman in her forties or fifties in good health. Some clones in this sample may be carry-over from other donors' samples. Sequenced sample: peripheral blood mononuclear cells. The V and J genes are TRBV5-1 and TRBJ2-7, with TRBD2 matching 13 bases. The CDR3 bases are TGCGCCAGCAGGCCACTAGCGGGGGGGTTGGAGCAGTACTTC. It encodes CASRPLAGGLEQYF.